The rows below give T cell receptor beta chains drawn from one sample of a study of blood T cells in healthy people across ages. From the 5' RACE reads, TCRdb called clonotypes with MiXCR, one entry per CDR3 protein. The table has roughly 1,300,000 distinct CDR3 sequences, approximately 59% seen once. Sequenced sample: blood. All receptors come from a man between 18 and 35 years old in good health. Both conserved end residues are part of each CDR3. The D gene is left open where the match is weak. Clone size, where shown, is once, few, many, or a class for clones that have expanded.

v_gene: TRBV6-1; j_gene: TRBJ2-4; abundance: .; d_gene: .; CDR3nt: TGTGCCAGCAGTGAGTTTAGTAAAAACATTCAGTACTTC; CDR3aa: CASSEFSKNIQYF
v_gene: TRBV5-1; j_gene: TRBJ1-2; abundance: .; d_gene: .; CDR3nt: TGCGCCAGCACCGGCGAGCTCCGCGGCAACTATGGCTACACCTTC; CDR3aa: CASTGELRGNYGYTF
v_gene: TRBV12-3/TRBV12-4; j_gene: TRBJ1-5; abundance: .; d_gene: TRBD1; CDR3nt: TGTGCCAGCAGTTTGACAGGGCCGAATCAGCCCCAGCATTTT; CDR3aa: CASSLTGPNQPQHF
v_gene: TRBV2; j_gene: TRBJ2-5; abundance: .; d_gene: .; CDR3nt: TGTGCCAGCAGTGAGTACGGAGTAGGACAAGAGACCCAGTACTTC; CDR3aa: CASSEYGVGQETQYF
v_gene: TRBV2; j_gene: TRBJ2-4; abundance: once; d_gene: TRBD2; CDR3nt: TGTGCCAGCAGAGCACTAGCGGCCCAGGGAAACATTCAGTACTTC; CDR3aa: CASRALAAQGNIQYF
v_gene: TRBV29-1; j_gene: TRBJ2-3; abundance: few; d_gene: TRBD1; CDR3nt: TGCAGCGTTGTGGGGACAGGCCCTCCTAGCACAGATACGCAGTATTTT; CDR3aa: CSVVGTGPPSTDTQYF
v_gene: TRBV10-3; j_gene: TRBJ1-1; abundance: few; d_gene: .; CDR3nt: TGTGCCATCAGTACAGCACTGAACACTGAAGCTTTCTTT; CDR3aa: CAISTALNTEAFF
v_gene: TRBV7-2; j_gene: TRBJ1-1; abundance: .; d_gene: .; CDR3nt: TGTGCCAGCAGCTACCGGGACTTTTACACTGAAGCTTTCTTT; CDR3aa: CASSYRDFYTEAFF
v_gene: TRBV28; j_gene: TRBJ2-7; abundance: .; d_gene: .; CDR3nt: TGTGCCAGCAGTTCATGGCGGGGGGACAGCTACGAGCAGTACTTC; CDR3aa: CASSSWRGDSYEQYF
v_gene: TRBV19; j_gene: TRBJ2-3; abundance: .; d_gene: .; CDR3nt: TGTGCCAGTAGTATAACTGGGGGGCTGAATACGCAGTATTTT; CDR3aa: CASSITGGLNTQYF
v_gene: TRBV27; j_gene: TRBJ1-2; abundance: few; d_gene: .; CDR3nt: TGTGCCAGCAGTTTCCGGGACTCAAAAGGCGGCTACACCTTC; CDR3aa: CASSFRDSKGGYTF
v_gene: TRBV9; j_gene: TRBJ2-3; abundance: once; d_gene: TRBD1; CDR3nt: TGTGCCAGCAGCGCATCGACAGGGGGCACAGATACGCAGTATTTT; CDR3aa: CASSASTGGTDTQYF
v_gene: TRBV5-1; j_gene: TRBJ2-3; abundance: .; d_gene: TRBD2; CDR3nt: TGCGCCAGCAGCGCCAGCGGGGGGGAAGGAGATACGCAGTATTTT; CDR3aa: CASSASGGEGDTQYF
v_gene: TRBV29-1; j_gene: TRBJ2-7; abundance: .; d_gene: .; CDR3nt: TGCAGCGTTGAAAGTCCAGGGAGCTACGAGCAGTACTTC; CDR3aa: CSVESPGSYEQYF
v_gene: TRBV6-2/TRBV6-3; j_gene: TRBJ2-7; abundance: .; d_gene: .; CDR3nt: TGTGCCAGCAGTCTGAGACAGGGAGGGCTCCTCAGCGAGCAGTACTTC; CDR3aa: CASSLRQGGLLSEQYF
v_gene: TRBV20-1; j_gene: TRBJ2-1; abundance: few; d_gene: TRBD1; CDR3nt: TGCAGTGCGTCGGACAGGGGCTCCTACAATGAGCAGTTCTTC; CDR3aa: CSASDRGSYNEQFF
v_gene: TRBV14; j_gene: TRBJ1-6; abundance: .; d_gene: TRBD1; CDR3nt: TGTGCCAGCAGCCAGCAGACAGGGTTGCGGGGATCACCCCTCCACTTT; CDR3aa: CASSQQTGLRGSPLHF
v_gene: TRBV5-1; j_gene: TRBJ2-7; abundance: .; d_gene: .; CDR3nt: TGCGCCAGCAGCTTGGCCCCGCCTAGCTACGAGCAGTACTTC; CDR3aa: CASSLAPPSYEQYF
v_gene: TRBV5-1; j_gene: TRBJ1-6; abundance: .; d_gene: TRBD1; CDR3nt: TGCGCCAGCAGCTTAGGGACAGCGGATTCACCCCTCCACTTT; CDR3aa: CASSLGTADSPLHF
v_gene: TRBV10-1; j_gene: TRBJ2-3; abundance: few; d_gene: TRBD1; CDR3nt: TGCGCCAGCAGACTGGGACAGGGGAGCCCAGATACGCAGTATTTT; CDR3aa: CASRLGQGSPDTQYF
v_gene: TRBV11-3; j_gene: TRBJ2-5; abundance: few; d_gene: .; CDR3nt: TGTGCCAGCAGCTTAGGAGGCAGGGCCCATCAAGAGACCCAGTACTTC; CDR3aa: CASSLGGRAHQETQYF
v_gene: TRBV3-1; j_gene: TRBJ2-7; abundance: .; d_gene: .; CDR3nt: TGTGCCAGCAGCCAAGACGGAGGTATCGGGTACTTC; CDR3aa: CASSQDGGIGYF
v_gene: TRBV6-1; j_gene: TRBJ1-2; abundance: few; d_gene: .; CDR3nt: TGTGCCAGCAGACAGGCCAACTATGGCTACACCTTC; CDR3aa: CASRQANYGYTF
v_gene: TRBV20-1; j_gene: TRBJ1-2; abundance: few; d_gene: .; CDR3nt: TGCAGTGCTCAACGGGGGCTCGAGGGCTACACCTTC; CDR3aa: CSAQRGLEGYTF
v_gene: TRBV11-3; j_gene: TRBJ1-2; abundance: few; d_gene: TRBD1; CDR3nt: TGTGCCAGCAGCTCCGACAGGGGTGGCGGCTACACCTTC; CDR3aa: CASSSDRGGGYTF
v_gene: TRBV20-1; j_gene: TRBJ2-1; abundance: .; d_gene: .; CDR3nt: TGCAGTGCTGGGAAGTGGGTCAATGAGCAGTTCTTC; CDR3aa: CSAGKWVNEQFF
v_gene: TRBV14; j_gene: TRBJ2-7; abundance: .; d_gene: .; CDR3nt: TGTGCCAGCAGCCAAGGGGTCGGAAAGCAGTACTTC; CDR3aa: CASSQGVGKQYF
v_gene: TRBV27; j_gene: TRBJ2-1; abundance: .; d_gene: TRBD2; CDR3nt: TGTGCCAGCAGTTCGTCCGGGACTAGCGGGAGTGGATACAATGAGCAGTTCTTC; CDR3aa: CASSSSGTSGSGYNEQFF
v_gene: TRBV20-1; j_gene: TRBJ1-4; abundance: .; d_gene: .; CDR3nt: TGCAGTGCTAGTGAGAATGAAAAACTGTTTTTT; CDR3aa: CSASENEKLFF
v_gene: TRBV9; j_gene: TRBJ1-1; abundance: .; d_gene: .; CDR3nt: TGTGCCAGCAGCGTAGGATGGGGCCCTGAAGCTTTCTTT; CDR3aa: CASSVGWGPEAFF
v_gene: TRBV5-1; j_gene: TRBJ2-1; abundance: .; d_gene: TRBD2; CDR3nt: TGCGCCAACAGCTCCGGACTAGCCCTGTTCTTC; CDR3aa: CANSSGLALFF
v_gene: TRBV7-9; j_gene: TRBJ2-7; abundance: .; d_gene: .; CDR3nt: TGTGCCAGCAGCCCACAAGTCCACGAGCAGTACTTC; CDR3aa: CASSPQVHEQYF
v_gene: TRBV29-1; j_gene: TRBJ2-7; abundance: .; d_gene: TRBD1; CDR3nt: TGCAGCGTCCAAAGACAGGGGCTCAACTACGAGCAGTACTTC; CDR3aa: CSVQRQGLNYEQYF
v_gene: TRBV25-1; j_gene: TRBJ2-7; abundance: few; d_gene: .; CDR3nt: TGTGCCAGCAGTGAATTGGGGAGAGGGGGCTCCTACGAGCAGTACTTC; CDR3aa: CASSELGRGGSYEQYF
v_gene: TRBV5-1; j_gene: TRBJ2-7; abundance: few; d_gene: TRBD1; CDR3nt: TGCGCCAGCAGCTTGGGCGGACAGGGGAACGAGCAGTACTTC; CDR3aa: CASSLGGQGNEQYF
v_gene: TRBV15; j_gene: TRBJ2-7; abundance: .; d_gene: .; CDR3nt: TGTGCCACCAGCACCTTATCCGGGACGGACCCCTACGAGCAGTACTTC; CDR3aa: CATSTLSGTDPYEQYF
v_gene: TRBV25-1; j_gene: TRBJ1-2; abundance: .; d_gene: .; CDR3nt: TGTGCCAGCAGTGAATGGGGAAGTGGCTACACCTTC; CDR3aa: CASSEWGSGYTF
v_gene: TRBV7-9; j_gene: TRBJ2-5; abundance: .; d_gene: TRBD1; CDR3nt: TGTGCCAGCAGCCACCGGACAGGGGGTCAAGAGACCCAGTACTTC; CDR3aa: CASSHRTGGQETQYF
v_gene: TRBV3-1; j_gene: TRBJ2-1; abundance: .; d_gene: TRBD2; CDR3nt: TGTGCCAGCAGCCAGGGACTAGCGGGTTCGTACGGGCAGTTCTTC; CDR3aa: CASSQGLAGSYGQFF
v_gene: TRBV6-1; j_gene: TRBJ2-7; abundance: .; d_gene: .; CDR3nt: TGTGCCGGCGAAGGGGGGTCGGATGACTACGAGCAGTACTTC; CDR3aa: CAGEGGSDDYEQYF
v_gene: TRBV6-7; j_gene: TRBJ2-7; abundance: .; d_gene: .; CDR3nt: TGTGCCAGCAGTCGGGACCTCTACGAGCAGTACTTC; CDR3aa: CASSRDLYEQYF